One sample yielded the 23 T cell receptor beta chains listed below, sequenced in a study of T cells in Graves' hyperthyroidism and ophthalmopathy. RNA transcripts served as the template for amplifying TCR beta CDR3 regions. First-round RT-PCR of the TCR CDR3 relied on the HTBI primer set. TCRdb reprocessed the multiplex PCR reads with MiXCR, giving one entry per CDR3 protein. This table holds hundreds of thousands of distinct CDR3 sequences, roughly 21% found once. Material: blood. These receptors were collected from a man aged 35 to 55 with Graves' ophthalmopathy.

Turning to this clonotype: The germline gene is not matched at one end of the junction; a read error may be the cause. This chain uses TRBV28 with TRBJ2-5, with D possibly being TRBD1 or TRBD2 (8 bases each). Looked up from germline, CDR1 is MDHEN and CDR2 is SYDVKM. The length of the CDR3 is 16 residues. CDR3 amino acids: CASCSAGGGQGAPRSF. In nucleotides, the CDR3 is TGTGCCAGCTGTTCTGCCGGGGGGGGCCAGGGGGCGCCCCGTAGCTTC.

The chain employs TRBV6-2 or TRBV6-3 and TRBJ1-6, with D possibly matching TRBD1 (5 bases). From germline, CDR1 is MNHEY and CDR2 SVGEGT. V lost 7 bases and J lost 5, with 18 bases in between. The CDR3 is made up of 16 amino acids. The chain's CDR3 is CASTRGGGRNNSPLHF. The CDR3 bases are TGTGCCAGCACCCGGGGGGGGGGAAGGAATAATTCACCCCTCCACTTT.

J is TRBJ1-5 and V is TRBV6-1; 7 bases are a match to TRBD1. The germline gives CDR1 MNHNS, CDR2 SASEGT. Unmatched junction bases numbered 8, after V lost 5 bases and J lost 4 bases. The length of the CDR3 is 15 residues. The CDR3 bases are TGTGCCAGCAGTTCCATACAGGGGCCAAATCAGCCCCAGCATTTT. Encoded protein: CASSSIQGPNQPQHF.

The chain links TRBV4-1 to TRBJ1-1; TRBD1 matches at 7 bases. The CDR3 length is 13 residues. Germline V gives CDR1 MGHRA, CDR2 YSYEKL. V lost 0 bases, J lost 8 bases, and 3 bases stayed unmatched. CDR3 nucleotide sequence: TGCGCCAGCAGCCAAGATTCGGACAGGGAAGCTTTCTTT. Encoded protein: CASSQDSDREAFF.

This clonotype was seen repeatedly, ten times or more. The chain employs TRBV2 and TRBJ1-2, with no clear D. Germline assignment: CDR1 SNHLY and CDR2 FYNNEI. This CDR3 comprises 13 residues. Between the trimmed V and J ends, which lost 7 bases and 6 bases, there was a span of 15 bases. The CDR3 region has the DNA TGTGCCAGCAACAATCACGGGTCTAATGGCTACACCTTC. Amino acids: CASNNHGSNGYTF.

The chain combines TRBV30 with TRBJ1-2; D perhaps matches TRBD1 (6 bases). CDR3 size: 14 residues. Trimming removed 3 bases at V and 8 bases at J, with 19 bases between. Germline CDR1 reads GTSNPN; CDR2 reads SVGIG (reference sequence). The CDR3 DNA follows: TGTGCCTGGAGGGGCCCCTCAGGGGTGGGGGGCTACACCTTC. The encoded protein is CAWRGPSGVGGYTF.

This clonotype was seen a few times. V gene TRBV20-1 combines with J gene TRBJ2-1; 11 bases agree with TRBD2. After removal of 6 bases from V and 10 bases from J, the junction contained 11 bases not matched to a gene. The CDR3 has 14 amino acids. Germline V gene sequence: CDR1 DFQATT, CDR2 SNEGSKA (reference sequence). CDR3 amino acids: CSAPPGLAAREQFF. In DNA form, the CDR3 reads TGCAGTGCACCGCCGGGACTAGCGGCACGGGAGCAGTTCTTC.

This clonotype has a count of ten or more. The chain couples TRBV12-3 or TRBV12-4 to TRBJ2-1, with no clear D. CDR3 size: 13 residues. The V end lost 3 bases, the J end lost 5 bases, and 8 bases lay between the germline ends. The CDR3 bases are TGTGCCAGCAGTTTTGACCGTCACAATGAGCAGTTCTTC. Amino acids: CASSFDRHNEQFF.

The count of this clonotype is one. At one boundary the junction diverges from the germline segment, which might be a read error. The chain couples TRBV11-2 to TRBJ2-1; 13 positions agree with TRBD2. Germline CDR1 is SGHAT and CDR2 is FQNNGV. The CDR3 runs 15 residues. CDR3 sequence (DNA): TGTGCCAGCAGCTTAGACGAGCGGACTAGCGGGGGAAGCGTCTTC. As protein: CASSLDERTSGGSVF. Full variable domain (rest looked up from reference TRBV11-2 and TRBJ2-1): EAGVAQSPRYKIIEKRQSVAFWCNPISGHATLYWYQQILGQGPKLLIQFQNNGVVDDSQLPKDRFSAERLKGVDSTLKIQPAKLEDSAVYLCASSLDERTSGGSVFGPGTRLTVL.

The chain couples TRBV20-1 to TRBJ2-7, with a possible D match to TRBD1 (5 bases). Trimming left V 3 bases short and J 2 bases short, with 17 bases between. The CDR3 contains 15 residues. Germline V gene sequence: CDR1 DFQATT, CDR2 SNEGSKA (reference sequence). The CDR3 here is CSARAFGAVTYEQYF. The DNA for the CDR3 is TGCAGTGCTAGGGCGTTTGGGGCAGTCACCTACGAGCAGTACTTC.

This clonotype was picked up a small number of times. CDR3 sequence (DNA): TGTGCCAGCAGTGACCACTTCCAGGGGAATGAGCAGTTCTTC. Its translation: CASSDHFQGNEQFF. The chain uses TRBV2 and TRBJ2-1; perhaps TRBD1 as D (6 bases). CDR1 is SNHLY and CDR2 is FYNNEI in the germline V gene. There are 14 residues in the CDR3. V dropped 3 bases and J dropped 7 bases, with 13 bases sitting between them. Variable domain in full (rest from reference TRBV2 and TRBJ2-1): EPEVTQTPSHQVTQMGQEVILRCVPISNHLYFYWYRQILGQKVEFLVSFYNNEISEKSEIFDDQFSVERPDGSNFTLKIRSTKLEDSAMYFCASSDHFQGNEQFFGPGTRLTVL.

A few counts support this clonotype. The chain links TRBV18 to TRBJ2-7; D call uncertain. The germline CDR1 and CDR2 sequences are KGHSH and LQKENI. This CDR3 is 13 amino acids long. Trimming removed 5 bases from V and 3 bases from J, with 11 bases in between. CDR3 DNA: TGTGCCAGCTCAACTCTTGCGTTCTACGAGCAGTACTTC. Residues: CASSTLAFYEQYF.

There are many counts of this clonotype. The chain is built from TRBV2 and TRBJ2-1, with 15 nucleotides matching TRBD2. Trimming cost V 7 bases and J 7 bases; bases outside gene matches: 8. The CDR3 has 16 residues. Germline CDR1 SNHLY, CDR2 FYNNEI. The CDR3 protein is CASTFGTSGRSNEQFF. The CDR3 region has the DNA TGTGCCAGCACCTTCGGGACTAGCGGGAGGTCAAATGAGCAGTTCTTC.

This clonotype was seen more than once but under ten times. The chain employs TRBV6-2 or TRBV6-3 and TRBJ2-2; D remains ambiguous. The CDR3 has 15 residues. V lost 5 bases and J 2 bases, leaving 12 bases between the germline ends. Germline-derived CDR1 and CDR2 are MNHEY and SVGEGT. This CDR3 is CASSQYSSNTGELFF. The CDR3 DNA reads TGTGCCAGCAGTCAGTACTCGTCTAACACCGGGGAGCTGTTTTTT.

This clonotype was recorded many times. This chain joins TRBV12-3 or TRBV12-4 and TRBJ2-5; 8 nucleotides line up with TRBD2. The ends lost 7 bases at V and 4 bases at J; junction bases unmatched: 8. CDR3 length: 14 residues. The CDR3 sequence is CASNPGGPGETQYF. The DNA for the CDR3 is TGTGCCAGCAATCCGGGAGGGCCTGGAGAGACCCAGTACTTC.

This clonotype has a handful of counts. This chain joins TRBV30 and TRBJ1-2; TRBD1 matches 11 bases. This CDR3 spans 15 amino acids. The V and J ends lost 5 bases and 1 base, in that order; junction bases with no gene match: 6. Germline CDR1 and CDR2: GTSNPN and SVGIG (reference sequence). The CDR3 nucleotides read TGTGCCTGGGAGACGGGACAGGGGGTTAACTATGGCTACACCTTC. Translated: CAWETGQGVNYGYTF.

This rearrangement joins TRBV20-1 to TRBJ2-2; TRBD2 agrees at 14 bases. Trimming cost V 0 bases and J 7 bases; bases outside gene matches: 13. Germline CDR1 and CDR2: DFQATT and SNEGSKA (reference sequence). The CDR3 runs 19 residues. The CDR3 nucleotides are TGCAGTGCTAGAGAGATATTGACTAGCGGGAGGGGAAACGGCGGGGAGCTGTTTTTT. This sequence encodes CSAREILTSGRGNGGELFF.

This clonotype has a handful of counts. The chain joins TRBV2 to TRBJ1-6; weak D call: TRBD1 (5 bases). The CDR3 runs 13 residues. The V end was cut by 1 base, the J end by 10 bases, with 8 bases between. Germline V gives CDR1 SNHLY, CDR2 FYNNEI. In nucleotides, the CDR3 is TGTGCCAGCAGTGAAGAGAAGGGGTCACCCCTCCACTTT. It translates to CASSEEKGSPLHF. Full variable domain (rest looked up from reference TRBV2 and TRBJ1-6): EPEVTQTPSHQVTQMGQEVILRCVPISNHLYFYWYRQILGQKVEFLVSFYNNEISEKSEIFDDQFSVERPDGSNFTLKIRSTKLEDSAMYFCASSEEKGSPLHFGNGTRLTVT.

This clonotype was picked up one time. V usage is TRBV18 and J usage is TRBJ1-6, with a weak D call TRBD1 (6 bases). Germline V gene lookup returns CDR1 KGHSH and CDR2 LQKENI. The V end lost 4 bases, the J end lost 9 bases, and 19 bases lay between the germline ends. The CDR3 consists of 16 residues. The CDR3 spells CASSQTFTGFASPLHF. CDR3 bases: TGTGCCAGCTCACAAACTTTCACAGGGTTCGCTTCACCCCTCCACTTT. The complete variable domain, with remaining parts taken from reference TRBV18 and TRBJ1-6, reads NAGVMQNPRHLVRRRGQEARLRCSPMKGHSHVYWYRQLPEEGLKFMVYLQKENIIDESGMPKERFSAEFPKEGPSILRIQQVVRGDSAAYFCASSQTFTGFASPLHFGNGTRLTVT.

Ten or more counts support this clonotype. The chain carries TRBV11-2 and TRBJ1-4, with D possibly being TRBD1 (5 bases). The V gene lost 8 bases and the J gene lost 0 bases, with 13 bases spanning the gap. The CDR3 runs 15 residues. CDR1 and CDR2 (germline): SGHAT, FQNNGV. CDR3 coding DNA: TGTGCCAGCGGAAAATGGGGCGCAACTAATGAAAAACTGTTTTTT. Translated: CASGKWGATNEKLFF.

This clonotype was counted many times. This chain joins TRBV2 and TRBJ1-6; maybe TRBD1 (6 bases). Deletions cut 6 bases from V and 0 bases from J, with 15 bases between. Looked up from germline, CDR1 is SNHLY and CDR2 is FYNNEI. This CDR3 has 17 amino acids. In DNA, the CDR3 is TGTGCCAGCAGCCGATTACTACAGGGCTCCTATAATTCACCCCTCCACTTT. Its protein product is CASSRLLQGSYNSPLHF. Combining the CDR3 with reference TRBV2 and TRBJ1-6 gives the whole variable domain EPEVTQTPSHQVTQMGQEVILRCVPISNHLYFYWYRQILGQKVEFLVSFYNNEISEKSEIFDDQFSVERPDGSNFTLKIRSTKLEDSAMYFCASSRLLQGSYNSPLHFGNGTRLTVT.

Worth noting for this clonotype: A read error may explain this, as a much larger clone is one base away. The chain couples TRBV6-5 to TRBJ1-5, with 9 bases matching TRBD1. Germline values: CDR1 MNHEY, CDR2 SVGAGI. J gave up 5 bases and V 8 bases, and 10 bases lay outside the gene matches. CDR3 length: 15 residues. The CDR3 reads CASGSQGALYQPQHF. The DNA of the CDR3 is TGTGCCAGCGGTTCACAGGGGGCATTATATCAGCCCCAGCATTTT.

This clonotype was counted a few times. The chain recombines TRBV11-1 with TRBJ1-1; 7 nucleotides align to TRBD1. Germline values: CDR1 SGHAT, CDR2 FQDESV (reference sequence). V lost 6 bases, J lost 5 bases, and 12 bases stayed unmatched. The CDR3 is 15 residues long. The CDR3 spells CASSYYRGRGTEAFF. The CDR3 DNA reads TGTGCCAGCAGTTATTATAGGGGGCGAGGAACTGAAGCTTTCTTT.